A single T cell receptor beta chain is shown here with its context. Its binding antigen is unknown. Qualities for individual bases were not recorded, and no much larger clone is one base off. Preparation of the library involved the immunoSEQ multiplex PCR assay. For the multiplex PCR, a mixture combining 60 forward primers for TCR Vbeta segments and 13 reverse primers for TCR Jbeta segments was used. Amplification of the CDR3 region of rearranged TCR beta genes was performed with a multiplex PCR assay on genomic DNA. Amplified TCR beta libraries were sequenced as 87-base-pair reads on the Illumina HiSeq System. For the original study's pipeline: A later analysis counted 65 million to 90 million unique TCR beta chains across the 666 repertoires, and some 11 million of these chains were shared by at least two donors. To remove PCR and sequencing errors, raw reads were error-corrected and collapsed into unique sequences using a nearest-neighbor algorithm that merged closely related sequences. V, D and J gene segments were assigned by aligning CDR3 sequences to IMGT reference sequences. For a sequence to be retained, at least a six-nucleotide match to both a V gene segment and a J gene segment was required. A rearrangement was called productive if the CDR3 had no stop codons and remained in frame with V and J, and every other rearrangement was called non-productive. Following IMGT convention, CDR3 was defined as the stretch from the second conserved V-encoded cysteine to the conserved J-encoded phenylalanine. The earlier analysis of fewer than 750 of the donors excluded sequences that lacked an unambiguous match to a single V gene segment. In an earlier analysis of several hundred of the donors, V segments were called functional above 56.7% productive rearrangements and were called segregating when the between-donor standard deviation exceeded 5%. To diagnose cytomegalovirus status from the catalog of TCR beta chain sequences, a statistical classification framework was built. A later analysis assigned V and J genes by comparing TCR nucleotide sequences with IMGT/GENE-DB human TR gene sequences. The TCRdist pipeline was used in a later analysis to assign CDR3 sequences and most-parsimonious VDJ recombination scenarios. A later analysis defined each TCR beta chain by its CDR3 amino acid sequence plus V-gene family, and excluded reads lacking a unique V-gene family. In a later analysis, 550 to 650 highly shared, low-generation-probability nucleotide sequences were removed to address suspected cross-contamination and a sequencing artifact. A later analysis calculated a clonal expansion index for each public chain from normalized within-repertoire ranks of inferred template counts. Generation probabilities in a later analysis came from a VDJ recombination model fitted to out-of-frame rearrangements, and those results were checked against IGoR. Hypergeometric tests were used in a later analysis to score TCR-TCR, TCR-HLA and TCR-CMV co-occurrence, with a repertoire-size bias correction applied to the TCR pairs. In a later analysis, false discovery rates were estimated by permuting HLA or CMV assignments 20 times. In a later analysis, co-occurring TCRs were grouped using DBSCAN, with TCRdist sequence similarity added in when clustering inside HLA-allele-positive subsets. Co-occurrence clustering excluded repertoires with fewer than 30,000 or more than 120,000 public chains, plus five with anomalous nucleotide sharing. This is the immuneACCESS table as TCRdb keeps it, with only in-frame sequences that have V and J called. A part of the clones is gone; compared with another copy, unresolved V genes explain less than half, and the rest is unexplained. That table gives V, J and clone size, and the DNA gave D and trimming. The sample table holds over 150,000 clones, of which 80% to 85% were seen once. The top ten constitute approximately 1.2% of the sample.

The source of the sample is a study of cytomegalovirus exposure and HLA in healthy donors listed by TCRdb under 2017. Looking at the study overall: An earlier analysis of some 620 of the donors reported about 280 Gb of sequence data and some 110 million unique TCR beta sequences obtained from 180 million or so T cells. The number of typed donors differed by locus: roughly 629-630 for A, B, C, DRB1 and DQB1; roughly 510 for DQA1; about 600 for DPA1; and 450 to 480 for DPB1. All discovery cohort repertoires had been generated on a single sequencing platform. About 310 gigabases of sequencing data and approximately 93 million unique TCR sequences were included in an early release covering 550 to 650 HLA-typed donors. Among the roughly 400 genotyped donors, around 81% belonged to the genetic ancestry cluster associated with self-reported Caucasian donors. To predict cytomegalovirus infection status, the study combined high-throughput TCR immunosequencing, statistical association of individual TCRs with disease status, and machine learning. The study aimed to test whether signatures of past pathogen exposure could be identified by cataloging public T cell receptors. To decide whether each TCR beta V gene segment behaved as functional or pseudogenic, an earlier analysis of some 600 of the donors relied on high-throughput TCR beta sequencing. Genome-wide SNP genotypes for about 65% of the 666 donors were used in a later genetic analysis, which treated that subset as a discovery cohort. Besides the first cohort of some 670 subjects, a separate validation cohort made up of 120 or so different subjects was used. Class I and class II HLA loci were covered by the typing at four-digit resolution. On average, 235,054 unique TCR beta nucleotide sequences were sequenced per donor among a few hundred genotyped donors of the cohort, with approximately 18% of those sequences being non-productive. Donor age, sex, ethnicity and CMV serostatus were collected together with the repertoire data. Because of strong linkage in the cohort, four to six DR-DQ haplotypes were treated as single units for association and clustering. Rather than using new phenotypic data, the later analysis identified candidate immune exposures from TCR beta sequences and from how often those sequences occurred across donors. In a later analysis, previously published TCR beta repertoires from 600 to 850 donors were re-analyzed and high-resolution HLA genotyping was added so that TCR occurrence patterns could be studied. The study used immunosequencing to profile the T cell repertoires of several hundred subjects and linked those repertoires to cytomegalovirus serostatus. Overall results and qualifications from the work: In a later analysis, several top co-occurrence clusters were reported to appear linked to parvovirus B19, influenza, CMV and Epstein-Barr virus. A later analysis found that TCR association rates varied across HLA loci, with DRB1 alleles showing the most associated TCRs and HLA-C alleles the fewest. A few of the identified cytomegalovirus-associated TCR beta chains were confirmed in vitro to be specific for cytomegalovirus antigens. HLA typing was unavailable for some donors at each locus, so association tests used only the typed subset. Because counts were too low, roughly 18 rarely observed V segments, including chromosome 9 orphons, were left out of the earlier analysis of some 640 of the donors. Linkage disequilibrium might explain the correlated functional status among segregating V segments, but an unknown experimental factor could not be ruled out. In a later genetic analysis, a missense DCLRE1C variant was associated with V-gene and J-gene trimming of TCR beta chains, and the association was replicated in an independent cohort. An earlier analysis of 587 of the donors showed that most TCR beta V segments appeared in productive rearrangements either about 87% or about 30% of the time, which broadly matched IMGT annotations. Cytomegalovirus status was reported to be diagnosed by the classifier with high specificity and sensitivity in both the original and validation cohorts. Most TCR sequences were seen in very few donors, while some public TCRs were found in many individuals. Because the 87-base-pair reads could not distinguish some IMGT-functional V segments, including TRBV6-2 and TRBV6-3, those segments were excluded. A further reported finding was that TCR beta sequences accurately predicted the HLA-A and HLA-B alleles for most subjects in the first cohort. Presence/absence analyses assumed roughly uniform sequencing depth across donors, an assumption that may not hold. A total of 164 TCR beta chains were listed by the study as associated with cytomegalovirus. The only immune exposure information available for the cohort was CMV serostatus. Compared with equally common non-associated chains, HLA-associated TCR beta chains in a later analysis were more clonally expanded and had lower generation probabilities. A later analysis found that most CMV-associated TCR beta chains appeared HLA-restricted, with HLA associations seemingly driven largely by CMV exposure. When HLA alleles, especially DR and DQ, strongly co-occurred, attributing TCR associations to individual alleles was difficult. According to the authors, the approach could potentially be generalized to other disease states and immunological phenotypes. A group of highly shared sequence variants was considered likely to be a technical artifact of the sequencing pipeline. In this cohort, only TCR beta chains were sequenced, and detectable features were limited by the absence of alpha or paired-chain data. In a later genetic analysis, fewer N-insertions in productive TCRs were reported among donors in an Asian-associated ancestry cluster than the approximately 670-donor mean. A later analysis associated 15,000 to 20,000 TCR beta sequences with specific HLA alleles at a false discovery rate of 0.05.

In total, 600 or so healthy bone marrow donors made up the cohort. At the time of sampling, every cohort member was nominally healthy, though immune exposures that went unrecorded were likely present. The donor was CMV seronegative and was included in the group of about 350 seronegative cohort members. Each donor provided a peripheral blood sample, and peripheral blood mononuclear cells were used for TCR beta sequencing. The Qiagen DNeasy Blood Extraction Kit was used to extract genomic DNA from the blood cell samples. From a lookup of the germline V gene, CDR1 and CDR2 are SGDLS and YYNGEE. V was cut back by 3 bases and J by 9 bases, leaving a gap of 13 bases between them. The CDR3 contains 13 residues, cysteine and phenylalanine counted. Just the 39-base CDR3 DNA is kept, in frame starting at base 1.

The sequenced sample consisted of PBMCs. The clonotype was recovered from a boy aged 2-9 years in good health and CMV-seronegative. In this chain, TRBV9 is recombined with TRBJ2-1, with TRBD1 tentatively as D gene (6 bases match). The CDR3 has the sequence CASSATQGGEQFF. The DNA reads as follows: TGTGCCAGCAGCGCAACCCAAGGGGGTGAGCAGTTCTTC.